The clone carrying this TCR beta chain was seen a handful of times. Its cognate antigen is unknown. Sequenced by immunoSEQ multiplex PCR; TCRdb stores in-frame clones only, minus some. Of 20,000 to 25,000 clones in the sample, less than 75% were seen once. The data stem from a study of PD-1 blockade in classical Hodgkin lymphoma. Regarding the study as a whole: Researchers reported that CD4+ TCR diversity, though not CD8+, rose significantly by C4D1. Lower baseline TCR diversity was reported for newly diagnosed patients than for healthy donors. The repertoire differences lack a defined cause, possibly disease activity or prior therapy. Exclusion was applied to patients who started nivolumab under 1 year after ASCT.

Trimming took off 3 bases at V and 0 bases at J, with 9 bases between the two ends. Germline V gives CDR1 MDHEN, CDR2 SYDVKM. This CDR3 contains 14 residues. The time point was: cycle 4 day 1 (C4D1), after 6 weeks of nivolumab. Relapses following autologous stem cell transplantation were seen in all patients, with brentuximab vedotin exposure varying. Using magnetic negative selection, the CD4+ T cells were separated out of thawed PBMCs. The sample consisted of CD4+ T cells from blood, taken before the fourth cycle of nivolumab. The V and J genes are TRBV28 and TRBJ2-7; weak D call: TRBD2 (6 bases). This TCR was recovered from a human donor with classical Hodgkin lymphoma. This CDR3 is CASSLGGSSYEQYF. CDR3 in DNA: TGTGCCAGCAGTTTGGGGGGAAGCTCCTACGAGCAGTACTTC.